This TCR beta chain was profiled in a study of a mutant IDH1 vaccine in newly diagnosed glioma. Study context: Patients were pretreated with radiotherapy, temozolomide, or both, mostly both. Overall study findings and caveats: Seemingly, pseudoprogression had no relation to changes in the top peripheral T cell clonotypes.

CDR1 and CDR2 from the germline V gene are SNHLY and FYNNEI. Trimming cost V 6 bases and J 1 base, with 9 bases left between them. The CDR3 consists of 13 residues. A word on this clone: What it binds is unknown.

Assay: immunoSEQ multiplex PCR; the TCRdb copy retains only in-frame clones and omits some. Here the sample spans tens of thousands of clones, 80% to 90% being singletons. The time point is: baseline, week 1 (first vaccination visit). The treatment was: pre-vaccination baseline after standard-of-care therapy. This sequence originates from a woman aged 18-29 years with glioma. Some clones in this sample may be carry-over from other donors' samples. The V and J genes are TRBV2 and TRBJ1-1; D is undetermined. The sequenced sample was peripheral blood mononuclear cells (PBMCs), obtained from a glioma patient treated with radiotherapy, temozolomide or both. The CDR3 DNA is TGTGCCAGCAGCTACGCGTCGAACACTGAAGCTTTCTTT. This translates into CASSYASNTEAFF.